This TCR beta chain comes out of a study of TIL therapy for anti-PD-1-resistant metastatic lung cancer. The overall study: Most patients had lung adenocarcinoma. Study observations and caveats: TIL cultures after expansion showed higher clonality and lower diversity than baseline tumor (median about 6% vs 30%). Treatment-naive, never-smoker and oncogene-addicted patients were overrepresented in this highly selected cohort.

As concerns this clone: Its antigen remains unknown.

Sequencing used immunoSEQ v3. Sequenced by immunoSEQ multiplex PCR; TCRdb stores in-frame clones only, minus some. The table records about 10,000 clones, about 60% of them present only once. Time point denoted: pre-treatment sample, taken before nivolumab and TIL therapy. Tumor tissue came from excised metastases, mostly pleural nodules or supraclavicular lymph nodes. Patients then received nivolumab; progressors got lymphodepletion, TIL and IL-2. CDR3 size: 11 residues. Germline CDR1 reads SQVTM; CDR2 reads ANQGSEA. Trimming shortened V by 3 bases and J by 2 bases, and 4 bases separated the two germline ends.

The receptor was derived from a person aged 25 to 85 with non-small cell lung cancer. This rearrangement joins TRBV29-1 to TRBJ1-2; D is undetermined. The input for sequencing was tumor tissue, taken at baseline. CDR3 residues: CSVEENYGYTF. The DNA of the CDR3 is TGCAGCGTTGAGGAGAACTATGGCTACACCTTC.